The rows below give T cell receptor beta chains drawn from one sample of a study of blood T cell repertoires in COVID-19. TCRdb keeps only in-frame clones here, not all; method: immunoSEQ multiplex PCR. Counted here are tens of thousands of clones, 81% occurring once; the ten biggest clones make up 9.2%. Sequenced material: peripheral blood. The receptors were sampled from a human donor in a cohort sampled during active COVID-19. CDR3s include the opening cysteine and the closing phenylalanine or tryptophan. A D gene is named only where the DNA matches it firmly. Expanded clones get a size class; other rows say once, few or many, or leave the size out.

D gene	clone size	J gene	CDR3 length	V gene	CDR3 DNA	CDR3 protein
TRBD1	NA	TRBJ2-7	15	TRBV18	TGTGCCAGCTCAGTACAGGGACAGGGCCTCTACGAGCAGTACTTC	CASSVQGQGLYEQYF
TRBD1	NA	TRBJ2-7	13	TRBV6-5	TGTGCCAGCGACCCGGGACAGGGTAGAGAGCAGTACTTC	CASDPGQGREQYF
TRBD2	NA	TRBJ2-2	19	TRBV24-1	TGTGCCACCAGTGGAGTGGCGGGAGGTTCATTCGCGAACACCGGGGAGCTGTTTTTT	CATSGVAGGSFANTGELFF
NA	NA	TRBJ2-7	11	TRBV2	TGTGCCAGCAGGAGTCCTTACGAGCAGTACTTC	CASRSPYEQYF
NA	NA	TRBJ2-3	12	TRBV7-2	TGTGCCAGCAGCGTGACTCCAGATACGCAGTATTTT	CASSVTPDTQYF
NA	NA	TRBJ1-1	16	TRBV19	TGTGCCAGTAGTATACGCCCTACAGGAATGAACACTGAAGCTTTCTTT	CASSIRPTGMNTEAFF
NA	NA	TRBJ2-7	15	TRBV11-2	TGTGCCAGCAGCTTGCATGGACTGACGGAATACGAGCAGTACTTC	CASSLHGLTEYEQYF
TRBD2	NA	TRBJ2-7	13	TRBV28	TGTGCCAGCATTCGGGGGGGCTCCTACGAGCAGTACTTC	CASIRGGSYEQYF
NA	NA	TRBJ2-7	14	TRBV18	TGTGCCAGCTCACCGGGTGCCACAGGGTACGAGCAGTACTTC	CASSPGATGYEQYF
TRBD1	NA	TRBJ2-2	15	TRBV30	TGTGCCTGGAGGTCCGGGACAGGGGACACCGGGGAGCTGTTTTTT	CAWRSGTGDTGELFF
NA	NA	TRBJ2-3	16	TRBV28	TGTGCCAGCAGTTTATTGGATCCGACAGGCACAGATACGCAGTATTTT	CASSLLDPTGTDTQYF
NA	NA	TRBJ1-2	13	TRBV7-8	TGTGCCAGCAGCCAGGACAGTCTCTATGGCTACACCTTC	CASSQDSLYGYTF
NA	NA	TRBJ2-1	18	TRBV10-3	TGTGCCATCAGTGAACTAGGGGGGGGACTGAGCTCCTACAATGAGCAGTTCTTC	CAISELGGGLSSYNEQFF
TRBD2	NA	TRBJ2-1	13	TRBV6-2/TRBV6-3	TGTGCCAGCAGTGGACTAGCCTGGGGGGAGCAGTTCTTC	CASSGLAWGEQFF
TRBD2	NA	TRBJ2-5	12	TRBV9	TGTGCCAGCAGCGTCGGGGAGGGGACCCAGTACTTC	CASSVGEGTQYF
NA	few	TRBJ1-2	14	TRBV6-6	TGTGCCAGCAGTTACCCGTCACCCTTCCGGGGCTACACCTTC	CASSYPSPFRGYTF
TRBD1	NA	TRBJ2-3	15	TRBV3-1/TRBV3-2	TGTGCCAGCAGCCGAAGACAGGGGGCTATAGATACGCAGTATTTT	CASSRRQGAIDTQYF
NA	NA	TRBJ2-1	16	TRBV2	TGTGCCAGCAGTGACCCAGCGGAGCTGGGTTACAATGAGCAGTTCTTC	CASSDPAELGYNEQFF
NA	NA	TRBJ2-6	15	TRBV6-1	TGTGCCAGCAGTGACAGGCCCTCTGGGGCCAACGTCCTGACTTTC	CASSDRPSGANVLTF
NA	NA	TRBJ1-2	13	TRBV3-1/TRBV3-2	TGTGCCAGCAGCCAAGCGGGGAACTATGGCTACACCTTC	CASSQAGNYGYTF
NA	NA	TRBJ2-3	15	TRBV5-6	TGTGCCAGCAGCTTGGGGGGGCGGATAACAGATACGCAGTATTTT	CASSLGGRITDTQYF
NA	NA	TRBJ2-2	20	TRBV28	TGTGCCAGCAGTCGATTGGGTCGGACAGGGACTAATGCGAACACCGGGGAGCTGTTTTTT	CASSRLGRTGTNANTGELFF
TRBD1	once	TRBJ1-4	15	TRBV5-3	TGTGCCAGAAGCCCTAAGGACAGGGGGGATGAAAAACTGTTTTTT	CARSPKDRGDEKLFF
NA	NA	TRBJ2-1	14	TRBV7-9	TGTGCCAGCAGTTCCCCCGAGCGAGGGAATGAGCAGTTCTTC	CASSSPERGNEQFF
TRBD2	NA	TRBJ2-1	16	TRBV4-3	TGCGCCAGCAGCCCCACTCATTCGGGAGGCAGGAGCGAGCAGTTCTTC	CASSPTHSGGRSEQFF
NA	NA	TRBJ1-2	19	TRBV6-1	TGTGCCAGCAGTGATCAAACCATGGACAGCCCTTTCGTAGCAGGCGGCTACACCTTC	CASSDQTMDSPFVAGGYTF
TRBD1	NA	TRBJ2-7	13	TRBV12-3/TRBV12-4	TGTGCCAGCAGCCGGGACAGTTCCTACGAGCAGTACTTC	CASSRDSSYEQYF
NA	NA	TRBJ1-2	18	TRBV28	TGTGCCAGCAGTTTAAAATTGGTCATGACAGACGGACCCTATGGCTACACCTTC	CASSLKLVMTDGPYGYTF
NA	NA	TRBJ2-7	15	TRBV6-1	TGTGCCAGCAGTGAAGCGCCAGGGTTTCATTACGAGCAGTACTTC	CASSEAPGFHYEQYF
TRBD1	NA	TRBJ2-7	16	TRBV28	TGTGCCAGCAGCCCAGACAGGGGAAAGTTGGAGTACGAGCAGTACTTC	CASSPDRGKLEYEQYF
NA	NA	TRBJ2-7	15	TRBV2	TGTGCCAGCAGTGAATCGGCGGGTCCTACCTACGAGCAGTACTTC	CASSESAGPTYEQYF
TRBD1	NA	TRBJ1-4	15	TRBV15	TGTGCCACCAGCAGGGAGGGGACAGGGCGGGAAAAACTGTTTTTT	CATSREGTGREKLFF
TRBD1	NA	TRBJ2-1	15	TRBV2	TGTGCCAGCACAGCGGACAGGGGGTACAGGAATGAGCAGTTCTTC	CASTADRGYRNEQFF